This TCR beta chain was obtained from a study of regulatory T cells in long-lasting Graves disease (dated by TCRdb to about 2021). With respect to the entire study: Newly diagnosed Graves' disease patients had taken antithyroid drugs for less than 3 months. This study used TCR sequencing and RNA sequencing of peripheral blood to compare persistent Graves' disease patients against newly diagnosed Graves' disease patients. The study was registered as a clinical trial and conducted in China. A total of some 35 samples underwent TCR sequencing: some 13 from persistent and roughly 20 from newly diagnosed Graves' disease patients. The paper as a whole reports these results and caveats: Sequencing and analysis were limited to the TCR beta chain. Patients with persistent disease shared more public clonotypes (approximately 2,500) than newly diagnosed patients did (around 1,000). Peripheral blood alone was examined, since thyroid tissue, which constituted the primary lesion, could not be accessed. As a limitation, the authors acknowledged that the small sample size may reduce accuracy. Persistent disease showed preferential use of TRBV28, TRBJ1-2 and TRBJ2-5, whereas newly diagnosed disease favored TRBV20-1 and TRBJ2-1. Compared with newly diagnosed patients, persistent Graves' disease patients had lower TCR Shannon entropy and fewer highly expanded clones, which suggests clonal expansion.

For this chain, trimming is 0 bases at the V end and 4 bases at the J end, and the number of junction bases without a gene match is 3. The CDR3 starts with the cysteine, ends with the phenylalanine, and has 15 residues. Only CDR3 DNA remains: 45 bases, in frame from the first base. The germline V gene (reference sequence) specifies LGHDT as CDR1 and YNNKEL as CDR2. The sample's time point, from its label and the paper: newly diagnosed GD, antithyroid drugs for less than 3 months. RNA was extracted from PBMCs in TRIzol for both TCR sequencing and RNA sequencing. Graves' disease was diagnosed according to American Thyroid Association guidelines. Patients were recruited from an endocrinology department in Xi'an, China. Each patient gave 7 to 9.5 milliliters of peripheral blood, collected in an EDTA anticoagulant tube. PBMCs were isolated by Ficoll Paque Plus density gradient separation without further T cell sorting. An Agilent 2100 Bioanalyzer and agarose gel were used to check RNA quality, while a NanoDrop 2000 measured RNA concentration.

This clonotype has ten or more counts. The specificity of this receptor is unknown. There are no base qualities to consult, and no much larger clone falls within one base. Library creation used multiplex PCR. Data came from an Illumina HiSeq 4000. CDR3 regions were amplified by Arm-PCR with iRepertoire HTBI primers to construct TCR beta libraries. Before sequencing, the PCR products underwent gel purification. On the authors' methods: Gene usage analysis of CDR3 amino acid clonotypes relied on the 55 to 80 TRBV and more than twelve TRBJ segments identified across samples. COPE and FqMerger were used to merge filtered high-quality paired reads into contigs. BLAST was used to align contigs to IMGT TRBV, TRBD and TRBJ reference genes, with CDR3 defined following IMGT. Clonotypes above 0.1% frequency were classified as highly expanded clones. Shannon entropy was used to measure repertoire diversity, and the Gini coefficient was used to measure V-J evenness. Public clonotypes were defined as clonotypes shared by more than one individual. TCRdb applied fastp at Q25 and MiXCR to the public reads, then kept only in-frame beta chains. Each entry merges the rows of one CDR3 protein and shows their most common DNA and genes. The V and J calls were determined by TCRdb, not by the authors. This sample holds hundreds of thousands of distinct CDR3 sequences; about 16% were observed only once. The ten biggest clones cover 20% to 25% of the sample.

These sequences were also reported in another study, on T cells in Graves' hyperthyroidism and ophthalmopathy. The second study also describes: A patient counted as having stable Graves' hyperthyroidism if no progression to ophthalmopathy occurred over 18 months of follow-up. The hyperthyroidism patients were between 18 and 65 years old and newly diagnosed, with a disease duration of less than 2 months. Exclusion was applied to patients with uncontrolled infections, other autoimmune diseases, pregnancy or lactation. Diagnoses were established on the basis of clinical symptoms, serum thyroxine and TRAb, thyroid ultrasound, and orbital computed tomography. A first-round RT-PCR of the TCR CDR3 used the HTBI primer set with the Qiagen OneStep RT-PCR kit. Most expanded thyroid clonotypes (frequency above 0.001) were also detected in blood, suggesting blood repertoires may reflect thyroid immune responses. A model built on a 13 V-J signature distinguished ophthalmopathy from stable hyperthyroidism, reaching about 89% sensitivity and under 84% specificity in cross-validation and 80%/75% in testing. In validation, progression to ophthalmopathy was predicted by the model with 70.59% sensitivity and 72.22% specificity, a median of around 6.5 months before onset. A discovery cohort of roughly 100 patients, about 43 with Graves' ophthalmopathy and about 58 with stable Graves' hyperthyroidism, was used to find distinguishing TCR V-J signatures. Prospective prediction of ophthalmopathy was tested in an independent validation cohort of approximately 19 hyperthyroidism patients and some 17 patients who later progressed to ophthalmopathy. The roughly 100 discovery patients were randomly divided into training and test sets at a 7:3 ratio. Thyroid tissue and blood T-cell repertoires from about six Graves' hyperthyroidism patients were also compared in the study. After blood sampling, hyperthyroidism patients were treated with methimazole at a starting dose of 30 mg daily, and ophthalmopathy patients were treated with high-dose intravenous methylprednisolone. The libraries were constructed in a second round of multiplex PCR and then size-selected and purified. The libraries were sequenced on an Illumina HiSeq2000 using paired-end 100 bp reads. SOAPnuke was used to process the raw data, with reads discarded if the reads contained adapters or uncalled bases, had a mean Phred below 15, or lacked an exact constant-primer or identifier match. COPE v1.2.5 was used to merge the high-quality paired reads, and each unique nucleotide sequence was defined as a clonotype. MiTCR v1.1 was used to align clonotypes to the IMGT TRBV, TRBD and TRBJ reference segments. Only V-J combinations with frequency above 0.0001, covering 99.2% of repertoires, were analysed. A TCS score was defined as the ratio between F50 (clonal expansion) and ExV (chaos), using BLOSUM62-based TCRdist between CDR3 peptides within each V-J. Welch's t-statistics and random forest reduced 500 to 550 V-J features to roughly 13, which were used in a naive Bayes classifier (R e1071). No statistical method was used to fix the sample size in advance, and group allocation was not hidden from the investigators. The paper reports TCR Vbeta CDR3 sequencing of roughly 140 peripheral blood samples: fewer than 50 ophthalmopathy, fewer than 80 hyperthyroidism and 17 progressor patients.

The source was peripheral blood mononuclear cells (PBMCs), collected at new diagnosis, from a patient treated with antithyroid drugs. The chain is assembled from TRBV3-1 and TRBJ2-1, and TRBD1 aligns with 7 junction nucleotides. This TCR came from a woman aged 35-65 years with Graves disease. Donor details come from another sample of the same person, matched by shared clones. The DNA sequence is as follows: TGTGCCAGCAGCCAAGAAGGGGGCAGATACAATGAGCAGTTCTTC. The translation is CASSQEGGRYNEQFF.